This TCR beta chain was sequenced during a study of T-cell reconstitution after alpha-beta-depleted transplantation in children. Germline V gene lookup returns CDR1 SQVTM and CDR2 ANQGSEA. This CDR3 contains 12 residues. With V trimmed by 8 bases and J by 1 base, 4 bases remained unmatched. Unique molecular identifiers were incorporated during preparation of the TCRbeta library. In TCRdb, the PCR reads were re-called with MiXCR into one record per CDR3 protein. The sample contains about 160,000 distinct CDR3 sequences, over 8.5% of which appear only once. There are many counts of this clonotype. This clonotype was obtained from a boy under 10 years old with acute myeloid leukemia, due to receive a stem cell transplant. V gene TRBV29-1 combines with J gene TRBJ2-5, with 7 nucleotides matching TRBD2. Sequencing used PBMCs, obtained before TCRalphabeta/CD19-depleted stem cell transplant. CDR3 sequence: CSLGTTQETQYF. Here the CDR3 DNA reads TGCAGCCTCGGGACTACCCAAGAGACCCAGTACTTC.